This T cell receptor beta chain is from a study of T cell responses to AZD1222 COVID-19 vaccine. Study observations and caveats: Baseline seropositivity characterized only a handful of AZD1222 recipients. Unmutated regions of variants are reportedly targeted by nearly half of spike-specific TCRs.

Remarks on this clone: Its antigen is as yet unknown.

The data were produced by immunoSEQ multiplex PCR, yet TCRdb's version contains in-frame clones alone and is incomplete. Of fewer than 200,000 clones listed, around nine tenths are singletons. This receptor was obtained from an adult in good health. The sample consisted of peripheral blood, taken on day 0 of AZD1222 vaccination.

CDR3 region: CASSLGKRYEQYF. The CDR3 nucleotides read TGTGCCAGCAGTTTAGGGAAACGCTACGAGCAGTACTTC. The chain employs TRBV27 and TRBJ2-7, with D unresolved. The CDR3 loop spans 13 amino acids. Trimming removed 2 bases at V and 3 bases at J, with 8 bases between. CDR1 and CDR2 (germline): MNHEY, SMNVEV (reference sequence).